This T cell receptor (beta chain) is from a study of blood T cell repertoires in COVID-19. Study overall: The study drew acute and convalescent COVID-19 samples from the United States, Italy and Spain.

This clone was picked up one time. Method: immunoSEQ multiplex PCR; TCRdb's copy keeps in-frame clones and lacks some. The repertoire includes 250,000 to 350,000 clones, roughly 90% of them detected once, and approximately 13% sits in the top ten. Losses at the gene ends were 2 bases for V and 1 base for J; bases not matched to a gene: 8. Germline lookup yields CDR1 SGHTA and CDR2 FQGTGA. CDR3 length: 18 residues. The chain carries TRBV7-3 and TRBJ2-3; 11 bases are a match to TRBD2. Sequencing was performed on peripheral blood. The sequence was collected from a woman aged 55 to 70 with acute or convalescent COVID-19. Here the CDR3 DNA reads TGTGCCAGCAGCTTAGGGCTAGCGGGGGGTCCACGCACAGATACGCAGTATTTT. Encoded protein: CASSLGLAGGPRTDTQYF.